The 16 T cell receptor beta chains reported below all come from one sample, sequenced in a study of blood T cell repertoires in COVID-19. The assay was immunoSEQ multiplex PCR, and TCRdb's table has in-frame clones only and misses some. Of approximately 160,000 clones in the sample, roughly 84% were seen once. Source material: peripheral blood. The receptors here all came from a man aged 45-60 years with active or convalescent COVID-19.

The chain is built from TRBV4-1 and TRBJ2-2, with unresolved D. This CDR3 spans 14 amino acids. Germline V gives CDR1 MGHRA, CDR2 YSYEKL. The V end was cut by 2 bases, the J end by 0 bases, with 4 bases between. CDR3 protein: CASSQTANTGELFF. The CDR3 nucleotides read TGCGCCAGCAGCCAAACAGCGAACACCGGGGAGCTGTTTTTT.

The chain links TRBV6-5 to TRBJ1-6; unclear D gene. This CDR3 is built from 16 residues. The V gene's germline CDR1 is MNHEY and CDR2 SVGAGI. Trimming removed 2 bases from V and 0 bases from J, with 8 bases in between. CDR3 nucleotides: TGTGCCAGCAGTTACACGACTAGCTCCTATAATTCACCCCTCCACTTT. It specifies CASSYTTSSYNSPLHF.

Written as DNA, the CDR3 is TGTGCCAGCAGCTTAGCCGCGACAGTCAATCAGCCCCAGCATTTT. Residues: CASSLAATVNQPQHF. The chain couples TRBV7-2 to TRBJ1-5; D perhaps matches TRBD1 (5 bases). Germline lookup yields CDR1 SGHTA and CDR2 FQGNSA. This CDR3 spans 15 amino acids. V lost 0 bases, J lost 3 bases, and 9 bases lay in between.

V usage is TRBV7-2 and J usage is TRBJ2-1; no definite D call. Germline lookup yields CDR1 SGHTA and CDR2 FQGNSA. Trimming cost V 4 bases and J 0 bases, with 19 bases left between them. There are 18 residues in the CDR3. CDR3 loop: CASSSPLSTEISYNEQFF. DNA of the CDR3: TGTGCCAGCAGCTCCCCCCTTAGTACGGAGATCTCCTACAATGAGCAGTTCTTC.

V gene TRBV10-3 combines with J gene TRBJ2-5; 11 bases map to TRBD2. Germline V lookup: CDR1 ENHRY, CDR2 SYGVKD. V lost 4 bases and J lost 4; bases outside the gene matches: 8. The CDR3 is 16 residues long. Here the CDR3 reads CAISGSSGGPGETQYF. In nucleotides, the CDR3 is TGTGCCATCAGTGGGTCTAGCGGGGGGCCCGGAGAGACCCAGTACTTC.

V and J are TRBV7-6 and TRBJ1-2; 7 bases are shared with TRBD1. Losses at the gene ends were 4 bases for V and 5 bases for J; bases not matched to a gene: 10. Germline V gene data show CDR1 as SGHVS and CDR2 as FNYEAQ. The CDR3 spans 15 residues. The CDR3 sequence is CASSSRLGQQYGYTF. The CDR3 DNA reads as TGTGCCAGCAGCTCCCGCCTGGGACAGCAATATGGCTACACCTTC.

V is TRBV12-3 or TRBV12-4 and J is TRBJ1-1; D is perhaps TRBD1 (6 bases). The CDR3 sequence is 12 residues long. The germline V and J ends were trimmed by 7 bases and 7 bases, with 13 bases remaining between them. The CDR3: CASNREGDEAFF. CDR3 sequence (DNA): TGTGCCAGCAACAGGGAGGGGGATGAAGCTTTCTTT.

This chain's CDR3 is CASSVLQGGETQYF. DNA of the CDR3: TGTGCCAGTAGTGTACTACAGGGTGGAGAGACCCAGTACTTC. The rearrangement links TRBV19 to TRBJ2-5, with a weak D call TRBD1 (6 bases). The CDR3 extends over 14 amino acids. Germline V lookup: CDR1 LNHDA, CDR2 SQIVND (reference sequence). Trimming took 5 bases from V and 4 from J, leaving 14 bases between them.

V is TRBV7-9 and J is TRBJ1-1, with a possible D match to TRBD1 (6 bases). CDR1 SEHNR and CDR2 FQNEAQ come from the germline V gene (reference sequence). Trimming pared 2 bases from V and 5 bases from J, leaving 9 bases between. The CDR3 sequence is 13 residues long. Written as DNA, the CDR3 is TGTGCCAGCAGCTTACAGGGGCGAACTGAAGCTTTCTTT. It specifies CASSLQGRTEAFF. Looking up the rest from reference TRBV7-9 and TRBJ1-1 gives the full variable domain: DTGVSQNPRHKITKRGQNVTFRCDPISEHNRLYWYRQTLGQGPEFLTYFQNEAQLEKSRLLSDRFSAERPKGSFSTLEIQRTEQGDSAMYLCASSLQGRTEAFFGQGTRLTVV.

The genes are TRBV30 and TRBJ2-1; D is perhaps TRBD1 (5 bases). The CDR3 has 18 amino acids. V gave up 2 bases and J gave up 4 bases, with 24 bases separating them. Germline V CDR1 and CDR2: GTSNPN, SVGIG (reference sequence). Here the CDR3 DNA reads TGTGCCTGGAGTCCTATGGGGCTGCTGGAGAGAGGTTACAATGAGCAGTTCTTC. It encodes CAWSPMGLLERGYNEQFF.

Only a few counts were recorded for this clone. V is TRBV9 and J is TRBJ2-1, with D perhaps TRBD2 (5 bases). V was cut by 0 bases and J by 0 bases, with 10 bases left in between. In germline, CDR1 is SGDLS, CDR2 YYNGEE. CDR3 length: 16 amino acids. In nucleotides, the CDR3 is TGTGCCAGCAGCGTAGCGAGGGTCAGCTCCTACAATGAGCAGTTCTTC. Protein: CASSVARVSSYNEQFF.

This chain joins TRBV11-3 and TRBJ1-3; 7 positions agree with TRBD1. Per the germline V gene, CDR1 is SGHNT and CDR2 is YENEEA. The CDR3 extends over 15 amino acids. The V and J ends lost 4 bases and 2 bases, in that order; junction bases with no gene match: 5. This chain's CDR3 is CASSSNTGAGNTIYF. DNA for the CDR3: TGTGCCAGCAGCTCAAACACAGGGGCTGGAAACACCATATATTTT.

The chain is built from TRBV19 and TRBJ1-5; maybe TRBD1 (5 bases). Germline CDR1 LNHDA, CDR2 SQIVND (reference sequence). V lost 4 bases to trimming and J lost 2 bases, with 12 bases between them. The CDR3 has 15 residues. CDR3 sequence reads: CASSKGTLGNQPQHF. For the CDR3, the DNA is TGTGCCAGTAGTAAAGGGACTCTGGGCAATCAGCCCCAGCATTTT.

J is TRBJ1-1 and V is TRBV27, with D tentatively TRBD1 (6 bases). The CDR3 is 14 residues long. The V end lost 2 bases, the J end lost 4 bases, and 11 bases lay between the germline ends. Germline V gene sequence: CDR1 MNHEY, CDR2 SMNVEV (reference sequence). The CDR3 bases are TGTGCCAGCAGTTTAGGGGGCTCGGGCACTGAAGCTTTCTTT. As protein: CASSLGGSGTEAFF.

The chain carries TRBV21-1 and TRBJ1-4. TRBV21-1 is recorded as a pseudogene. The CDR3 consists of 17 residues. CDR3 sequence (DNA): TGTGCCAGCAGCACATCCCCGGGAGGACGTGGGAATGAAAAACTGTTTTTT. Encoded protein: CASSTSPGGRGNEKLFF.

The table lists this clone with a few counts. The chain uses TRBV18 and TRBJ1-2; D might be TRBD1 (6 bases). Germline V gene sequence: CDR1 KGHSH, CDR2 LQKENI. The length of the CDR3 is 13 residues. V lost 3 bases and J 5 bases, leaving 10 bases between the germline ends. In nucleotides, the CDR3 is TGTGCCAGCTCACCCCGGGACAATTATGGCTACACCTTC. It yields the protein CASSPRDNYGYTF.